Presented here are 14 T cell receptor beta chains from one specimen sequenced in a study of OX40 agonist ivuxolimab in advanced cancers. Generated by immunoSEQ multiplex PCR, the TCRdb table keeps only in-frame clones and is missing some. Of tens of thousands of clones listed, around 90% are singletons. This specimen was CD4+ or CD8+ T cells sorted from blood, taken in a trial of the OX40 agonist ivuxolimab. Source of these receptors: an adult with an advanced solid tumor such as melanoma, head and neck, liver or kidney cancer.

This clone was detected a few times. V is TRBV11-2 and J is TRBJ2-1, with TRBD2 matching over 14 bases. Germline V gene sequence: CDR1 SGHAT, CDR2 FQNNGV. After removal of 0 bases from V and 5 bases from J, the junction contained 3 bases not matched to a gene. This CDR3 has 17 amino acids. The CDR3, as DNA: TGTGCCAGCAGCTTAGATAAGGGACTAGCGGGGGACAATGAGCAGTTCTTC. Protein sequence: CASSLDKGLAGDNEQFF.

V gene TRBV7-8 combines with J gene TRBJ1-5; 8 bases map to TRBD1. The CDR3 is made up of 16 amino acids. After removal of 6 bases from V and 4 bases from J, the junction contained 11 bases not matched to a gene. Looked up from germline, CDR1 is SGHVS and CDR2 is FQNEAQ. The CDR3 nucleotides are TGTGCCAGCAGATTGGGGGCAGGGGGCGAAAATCAGCCCCAGCATTTT. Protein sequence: CASRLGAGGENQPQHF. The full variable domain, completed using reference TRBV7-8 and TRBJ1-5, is GAGVSQSPRYKVAKRGQDVALRCDPISGHVSLFWYQQALGQGPEFLTYFQNEAQLDKSGLPSDRFFAERPEGSVSTLKIQRTQQEDSAVYLCASRLGAGGENQPQHFGDGTRLSIL.

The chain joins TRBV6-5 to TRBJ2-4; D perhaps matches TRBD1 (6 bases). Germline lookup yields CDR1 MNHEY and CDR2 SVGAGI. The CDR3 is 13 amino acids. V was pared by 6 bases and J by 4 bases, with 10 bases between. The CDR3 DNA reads TGTGCCAGCAGGAACGGACAGAAAAACATTCAGTACTTC. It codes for CASRNGQKNIQYF.

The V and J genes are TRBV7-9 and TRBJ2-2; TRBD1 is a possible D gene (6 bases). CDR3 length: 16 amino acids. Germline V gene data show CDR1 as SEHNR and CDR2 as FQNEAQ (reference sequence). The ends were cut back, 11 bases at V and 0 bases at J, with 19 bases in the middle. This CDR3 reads CAPRGLGGANTGELFF. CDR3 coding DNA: TGTGCCCCCAGGGGTCTAGGGGGAGCGAACACCGGGGAGCTGTTTTTT.

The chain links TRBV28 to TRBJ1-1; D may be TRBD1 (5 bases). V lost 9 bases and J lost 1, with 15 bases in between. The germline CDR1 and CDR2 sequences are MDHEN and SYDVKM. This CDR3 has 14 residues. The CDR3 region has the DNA TGTGCCAGTAAATGGGGGACGGCGAACACTGAAGCTTTCTTT. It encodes CASKWGTANTEAFF.

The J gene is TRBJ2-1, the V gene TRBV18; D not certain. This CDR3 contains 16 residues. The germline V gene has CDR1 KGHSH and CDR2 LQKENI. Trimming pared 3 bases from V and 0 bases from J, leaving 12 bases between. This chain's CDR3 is CASSPSGRSSYNEQFF. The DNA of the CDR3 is TGTGCCAGCTCACCTTCGGGCCGGAGCTCCTACAATGAGCAGTTCTTC.

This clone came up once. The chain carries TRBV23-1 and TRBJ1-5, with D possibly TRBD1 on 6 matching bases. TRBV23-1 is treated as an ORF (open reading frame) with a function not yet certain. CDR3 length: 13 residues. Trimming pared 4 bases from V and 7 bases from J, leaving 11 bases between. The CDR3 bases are TGCGCCAGCAGTCCCCAGGGGATACAGCCCCAGCATTTT. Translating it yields CASSPQGIQPQHF.

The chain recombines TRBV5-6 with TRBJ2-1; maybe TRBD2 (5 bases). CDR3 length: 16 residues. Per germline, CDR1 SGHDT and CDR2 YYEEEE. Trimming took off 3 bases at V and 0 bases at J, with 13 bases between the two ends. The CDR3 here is CASSWELFSSYNEQFF. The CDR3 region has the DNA TGTGCCAGCAGCTGGGAGCTTTTTAGCTCCTACAATGAGCAGTTCTTC.

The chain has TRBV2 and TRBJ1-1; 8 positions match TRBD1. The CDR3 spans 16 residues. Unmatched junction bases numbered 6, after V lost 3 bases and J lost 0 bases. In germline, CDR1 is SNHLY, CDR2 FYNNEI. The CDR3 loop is CASSDLTGAMNTEAFF. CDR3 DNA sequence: TGTGCCAGCAGTGATTTGACAGGGGCTATGAACACTGAAGCTTTCTTT. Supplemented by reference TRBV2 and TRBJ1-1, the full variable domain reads EPEVTQTPSHQVTQMGQEVILRCVPISNHLYFYWYRQILGQKVEFLVSFYNNEISEKSEIFDDQFSVERPDGSNFTLKIRSTKLEDSAMYFCASSDLTGAMNTEAFFGQGTRLTVV.

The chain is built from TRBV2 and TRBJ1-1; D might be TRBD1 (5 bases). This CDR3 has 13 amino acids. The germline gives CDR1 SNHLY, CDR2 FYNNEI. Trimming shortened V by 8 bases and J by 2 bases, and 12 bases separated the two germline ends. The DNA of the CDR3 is TGTGCCAGCGGCCTACAGGTAAACACTGAAGCTTTCTTT. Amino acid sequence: CASGLQVNTEAFF.

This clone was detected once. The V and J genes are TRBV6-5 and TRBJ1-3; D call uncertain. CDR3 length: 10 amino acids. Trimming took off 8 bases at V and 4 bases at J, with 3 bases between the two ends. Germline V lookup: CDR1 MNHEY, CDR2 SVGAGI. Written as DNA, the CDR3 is TGTGCCAGCCACGGAAACACCATATATTTT. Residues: CASHGNTIYF.

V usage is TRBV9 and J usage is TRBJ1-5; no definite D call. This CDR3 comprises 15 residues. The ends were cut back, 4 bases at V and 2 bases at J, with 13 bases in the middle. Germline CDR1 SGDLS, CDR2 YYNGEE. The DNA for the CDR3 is TGTGCCAGCAGCCCCGGGTTTGCGGGCAATCAGCCCCAGCATTTT. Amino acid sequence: CASSPGFAGNQPQHF.

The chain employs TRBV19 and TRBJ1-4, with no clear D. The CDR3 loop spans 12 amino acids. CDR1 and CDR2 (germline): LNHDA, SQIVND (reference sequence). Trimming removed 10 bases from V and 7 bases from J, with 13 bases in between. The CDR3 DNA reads TGTGCCACTCGTTCGGGGTTTGAAAAACTGTTTTTT. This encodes CATRSGFEKLFF. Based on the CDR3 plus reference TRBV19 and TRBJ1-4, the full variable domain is DGGITQSPKYLFRKEGQNVTLSCEQNLNHDAMYWYRQDPGQGLRLIYYSQIVNDFQKGDIAEGYSVSREKKESFPLTVTSAQKNPTAFYLCATRSGFEKLFFGSGTQLSVL.

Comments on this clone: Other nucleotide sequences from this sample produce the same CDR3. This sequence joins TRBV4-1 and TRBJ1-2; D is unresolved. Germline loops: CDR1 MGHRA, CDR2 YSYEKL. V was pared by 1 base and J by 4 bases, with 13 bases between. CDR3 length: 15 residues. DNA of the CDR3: TGCGCCAGCAGCCAAGGTCGGGGAGGACGCTATGGCTACACCTTC. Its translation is CASSQGRGGRYGYTF.